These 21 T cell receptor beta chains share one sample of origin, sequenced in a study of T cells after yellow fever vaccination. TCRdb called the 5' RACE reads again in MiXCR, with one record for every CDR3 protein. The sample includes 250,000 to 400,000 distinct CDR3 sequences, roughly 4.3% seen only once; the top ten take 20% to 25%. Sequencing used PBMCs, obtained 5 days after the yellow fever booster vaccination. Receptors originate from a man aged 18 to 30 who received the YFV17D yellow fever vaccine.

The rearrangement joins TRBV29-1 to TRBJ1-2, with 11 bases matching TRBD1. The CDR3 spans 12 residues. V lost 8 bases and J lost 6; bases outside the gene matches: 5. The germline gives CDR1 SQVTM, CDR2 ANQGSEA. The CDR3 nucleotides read TGCAGCCTGGGACAGGGGGTAGATGGCTACACCTTC. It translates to CSLGQGVDGYTF.

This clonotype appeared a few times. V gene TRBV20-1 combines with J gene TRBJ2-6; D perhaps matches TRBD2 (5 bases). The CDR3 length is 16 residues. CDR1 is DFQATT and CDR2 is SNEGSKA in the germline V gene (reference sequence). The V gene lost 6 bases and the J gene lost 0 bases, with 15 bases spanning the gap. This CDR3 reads CSAARGLTSGANVLTF. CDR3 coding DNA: TGCAGTGCGGCACGGGGATTAACCTCTGGGGCCAACGTCCTGACTTTC.

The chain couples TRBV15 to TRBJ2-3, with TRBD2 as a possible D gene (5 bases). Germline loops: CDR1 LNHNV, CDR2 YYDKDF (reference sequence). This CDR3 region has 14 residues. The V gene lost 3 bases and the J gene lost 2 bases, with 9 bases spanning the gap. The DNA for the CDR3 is TGTGCCACCAGCAGGGGCGGGCCCACAGATACGCAGTATTTT. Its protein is CATSRGGPTDTQYF.

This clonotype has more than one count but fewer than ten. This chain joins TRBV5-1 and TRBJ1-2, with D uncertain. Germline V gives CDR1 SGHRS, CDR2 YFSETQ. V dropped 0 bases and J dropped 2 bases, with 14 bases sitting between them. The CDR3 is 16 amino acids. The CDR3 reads CASSLGESEANYGYTF. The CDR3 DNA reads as TGCGCCAGCAGCTTGGGGGAGAGCGAGGCCAACTATGGCTACACCTTC.

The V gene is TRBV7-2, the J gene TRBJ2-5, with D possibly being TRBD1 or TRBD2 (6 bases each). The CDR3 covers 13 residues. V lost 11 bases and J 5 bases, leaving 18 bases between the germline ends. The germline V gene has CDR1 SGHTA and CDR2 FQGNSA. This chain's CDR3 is CAVSGGRGETQYF. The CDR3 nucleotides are TGTGCCGTCTCTGGGGGGCGCGGGGAGACCCAGTACTTC.

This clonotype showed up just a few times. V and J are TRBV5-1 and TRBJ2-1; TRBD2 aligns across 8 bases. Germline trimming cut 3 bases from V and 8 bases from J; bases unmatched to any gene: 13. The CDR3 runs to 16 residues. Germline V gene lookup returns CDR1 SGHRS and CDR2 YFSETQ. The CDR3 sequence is CASSWGSAGGFDEQFF. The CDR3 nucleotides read TGCGCCAGCAGCTGGGGGTCTGCGGGGGGCTTCGATGAGCAGTTCTTC.

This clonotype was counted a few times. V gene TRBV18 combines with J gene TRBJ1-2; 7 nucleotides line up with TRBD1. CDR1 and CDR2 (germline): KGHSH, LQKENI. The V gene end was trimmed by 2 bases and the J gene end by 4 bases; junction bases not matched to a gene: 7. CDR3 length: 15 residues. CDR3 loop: CASSPSRQGSYGYTF. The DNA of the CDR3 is TGTGCCAGCTCACCAAGTCGACAGGGAAGCTATGGCTACACCTTC.

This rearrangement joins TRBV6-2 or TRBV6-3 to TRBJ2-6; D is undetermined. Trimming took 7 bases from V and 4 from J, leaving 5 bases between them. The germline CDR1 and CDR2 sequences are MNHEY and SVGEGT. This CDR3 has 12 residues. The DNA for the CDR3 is TGTGCCAGCACGTTAGGGGCCAACGTCCTGACTTTC. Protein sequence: CASTLGANVLTF.

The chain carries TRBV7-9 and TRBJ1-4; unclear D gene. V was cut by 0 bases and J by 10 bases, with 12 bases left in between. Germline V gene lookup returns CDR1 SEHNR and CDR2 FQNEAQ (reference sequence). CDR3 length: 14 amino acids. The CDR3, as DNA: TGTGCCAGCAGCTTAGCCGGCGGCGGTGCAAAACTGTTTTTT. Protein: CASSLAGGGAKLFF.

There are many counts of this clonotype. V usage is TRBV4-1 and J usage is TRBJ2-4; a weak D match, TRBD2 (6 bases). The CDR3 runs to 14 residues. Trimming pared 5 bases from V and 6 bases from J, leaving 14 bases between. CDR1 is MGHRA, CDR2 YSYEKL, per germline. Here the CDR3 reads CASSEGGGTNIQYF. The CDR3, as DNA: TGCGCCAGCAGCGAGGGTGGGGGGACAAACATTCAGTACTTC.

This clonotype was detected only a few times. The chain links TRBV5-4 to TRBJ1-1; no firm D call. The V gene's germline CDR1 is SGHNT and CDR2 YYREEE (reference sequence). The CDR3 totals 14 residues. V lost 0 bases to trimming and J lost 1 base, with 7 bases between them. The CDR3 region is CASSLASENTEAFF. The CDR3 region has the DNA TGTGCCAGCAGCTTGGCCTCCGAGAACACTGAAGCTTTCTTT. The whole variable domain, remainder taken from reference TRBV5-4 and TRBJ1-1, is ETGVTQSPTHLIKTRGQQVTLRCSSQSGHNTVSWYQQALGQGPQFIFQYYREEENGRGNFPPRFSGLQFPNYSSELNVNALELDDSALYLCASSLASENTEAFFGQGTRLTVV.

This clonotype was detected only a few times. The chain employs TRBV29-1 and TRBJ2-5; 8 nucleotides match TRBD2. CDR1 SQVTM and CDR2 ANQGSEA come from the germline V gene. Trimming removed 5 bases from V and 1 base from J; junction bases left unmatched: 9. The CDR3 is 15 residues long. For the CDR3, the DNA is TGCAGCGTTTCCTCCCGAGCGGGGGTCCAAGAGACCCAGTACTTC. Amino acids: CSVSSRAGVQETQYF.

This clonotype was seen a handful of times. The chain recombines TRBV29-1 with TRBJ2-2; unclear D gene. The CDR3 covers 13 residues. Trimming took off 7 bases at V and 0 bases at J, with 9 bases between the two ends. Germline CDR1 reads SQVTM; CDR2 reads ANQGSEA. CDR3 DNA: TGCAGCGGGAAGCAGGCGAACACCGGGGAGCTGTTTTTT. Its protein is CSGKQANTGELFF.

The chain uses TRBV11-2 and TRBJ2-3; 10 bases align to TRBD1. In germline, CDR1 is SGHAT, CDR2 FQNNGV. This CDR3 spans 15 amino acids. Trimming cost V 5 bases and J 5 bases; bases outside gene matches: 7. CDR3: CASSDRQGALDTQYF. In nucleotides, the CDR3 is TGTGCCAGCAGCGATAGACAGGGGGCCTTAGATACGCAGTATTTT.

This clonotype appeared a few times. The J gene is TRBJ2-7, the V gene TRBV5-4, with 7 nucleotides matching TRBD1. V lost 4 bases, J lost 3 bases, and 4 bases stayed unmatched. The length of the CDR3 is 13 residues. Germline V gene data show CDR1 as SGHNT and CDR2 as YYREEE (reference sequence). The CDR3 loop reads CASSIRDSYEQYF. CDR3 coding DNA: TGTGCCAGCAGCATCCGGGACAGCTACGAGCAGTACTTC.

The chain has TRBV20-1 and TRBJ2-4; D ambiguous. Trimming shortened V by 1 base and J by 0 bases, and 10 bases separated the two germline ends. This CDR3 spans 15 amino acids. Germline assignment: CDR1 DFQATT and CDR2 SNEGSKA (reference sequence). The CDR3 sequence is CSARVSGEAKNIQYF. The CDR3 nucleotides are TGCAGTGCTAGAGTTTCAGGAGAAGCCAAAAACATTCAGTACTTC.

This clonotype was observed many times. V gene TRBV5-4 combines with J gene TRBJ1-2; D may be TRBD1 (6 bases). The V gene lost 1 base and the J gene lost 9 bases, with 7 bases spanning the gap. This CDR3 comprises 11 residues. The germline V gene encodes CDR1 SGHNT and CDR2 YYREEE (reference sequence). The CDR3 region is CASSLTGSYTF. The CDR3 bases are TGTGCCAGCAGCTTGACAGGGAGCTACACCTTC.

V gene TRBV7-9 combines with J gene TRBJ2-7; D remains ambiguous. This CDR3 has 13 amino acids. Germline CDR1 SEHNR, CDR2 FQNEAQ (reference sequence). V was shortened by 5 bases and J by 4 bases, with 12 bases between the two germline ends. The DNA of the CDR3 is TGTGCCAGCAGCGCCAAAGGCGGTTACGAGCAGTACTTC. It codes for CASSAKGGYEQYF.

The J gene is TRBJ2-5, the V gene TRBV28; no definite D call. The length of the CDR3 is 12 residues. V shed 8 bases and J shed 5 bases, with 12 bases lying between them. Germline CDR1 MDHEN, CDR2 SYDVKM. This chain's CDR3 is CASLTNYETQYF. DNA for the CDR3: TGTGCCAGCTTAACAAATTATGAGACCCAGTACTTC. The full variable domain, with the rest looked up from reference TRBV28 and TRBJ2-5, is DVKVTQSSRYLVKRTGEKVFLECVQDMDHENMFWYRQDPGLGLRLIYFSYDVKMKEKGDIPEGYSVSREKKERFSLILESASTNQTSMYLCASLTNYETQYFGPGTRLLVL.

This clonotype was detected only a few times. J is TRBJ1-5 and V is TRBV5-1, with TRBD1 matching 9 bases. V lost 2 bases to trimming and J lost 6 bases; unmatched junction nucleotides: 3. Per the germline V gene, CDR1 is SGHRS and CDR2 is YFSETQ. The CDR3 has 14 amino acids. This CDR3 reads CASSFTGGLQPQHF. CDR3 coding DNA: TGCGCCAGCAGCTTTACAGGGGGCCTTCAGCCCCAGCATTTT. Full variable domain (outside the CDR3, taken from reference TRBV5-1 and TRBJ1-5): KAGVTQTPRYLIKTRGQQVTLSCSPISGHRSVSWYQQTPGQGLQFLFEYFSETQRNKGNFPGRFSGRQFSNSRSEMNVSTLELGDSALYLCASSFTGGLQPQHFGDGTRLSIL.

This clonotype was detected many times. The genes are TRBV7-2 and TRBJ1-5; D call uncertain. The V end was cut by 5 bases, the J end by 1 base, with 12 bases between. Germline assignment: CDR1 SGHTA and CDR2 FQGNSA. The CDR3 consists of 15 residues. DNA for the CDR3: TGTGCCAGCAGCCCGGTCGGCATAAGCAATCAGCCCCAGCATTTT. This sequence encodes CASSPVGISNQPQHF.